One sample yielded the 27 T cell receptor beta chains listed below, sequenced in a study of T cell changes during pregnancy in multiple sclerosis. TCRdb's table, derived via immunoSEQ multiplex PCR, lists solely in-frame clones and lacks some. This table holds some 85,000 clones, about 95% found once. Sequences were derived from peripheral blood, sampled in the second trimester of pregnancy. The origin of the receptors is a female donor with multiple sclerosis, enrolled in a pregnancy study.

This clone has a single count. This chain joins TRBV6-5 and TRBJ2-2, with 12 bases aligning to TRBD1. J lost 9 bases, V lost 4 bases, and 6 bases had no gene match. Germline lookup yields CDR1 MNHEY and CDR2 SVGAGI. The CDR3 consists of 15 residues. The CDR3, as DNA: TGTGCCAGCAGTTCCCCCGGGACAGGGGGCCGGGAGCTGTTTTTT. As protein: CASSSPGTGGRELFF.

The chain recombines TRBV29-1 with TRBJ2-5; the match to TRBD2 covers 10 bases. Germline V gene lookup returns CDR1 SQVTM and CDR2 ANQGSEA. Trimming at V came to 6 bases and at J to 5 bases, leaving 12 bases not matched to a gene. This CDR3 is built from 15 residues. The CDR3 coding sequence is TGCAGCGTCGCCGTTCTAGCGGGAGCGGCGGAGACCCAGTACTTC. Amino acid sequence: CSVAVLAGAAETQYF.

This chain uses TRBV6-5 with TRBJ1-1, with D unresolved. Germline V gene lookup returns CDR1 MNHEY and CDR2 SVGAGI. The CDR3 is 14 amino acids. V was shortened by 0 bases and J by 1 base, with 6 bases between the two germline ends. The CDR3: CASSYSEGNTEAFF. The CDR3 nucleotides are TGTGCCAGCAGTTACTCGGAGGGGAACACTGAAGCTTTCTTT.

V gene TRBV7-2 combines with J gene TRBJ2-7, with 7 bases aligning to TRBD2. From germline, CDR1 is SGHTA and CDR2 FQGNSA. V shed 5 bases and J 0 bases; nucleotides not matched to a gene: 16. This CDR3 comprises 18 residues. The CDR3 is CASSMDTQPGLYSYEQYF. CDR3 nucleotide sequence: TGTGCCAGCAGCATGGACACCCAACCGGGACTATACTCCTACGAGCAGTACTTC.

This clone has a single count. This chain connects TRBV6-1 to TRBJ2-7, with TRBD1 identical over 7 bases. The CDR3 sequence is 17 residues long. Germline V gene lookup returns CDR1 MNHNS and CDR2 SASEGT. Trimming removed 3 bases from V and 2 bases from J; junction bases left unmatched: 13. The CDR3 is CASSDGRGSGFAYEQYF. The DNA of the CDR3 is TGTGCCAGCAGTGACGGCAGGGGGTCCGGTTTCGCCTACGAGCAGTACTTC.

The rearrangement uses TRBV11-2 and TRBJ2-3, with 8 bases that match TRBD1. CDR3 length: 17 residues. Germline CDR1 SGHAT, CDR2 FQNNGV. The junction had 8 bases not matched to a gene; V was cut back by 0 bases and J by 3 bases. Here the CDR3 reads CASSLDPFRTGTDTQYF. As DNA, the CDR3 is TGTGCCAGCAGCTTAGATCCGTTCCGGACAGGGACAGATACGCAGTATTTT.

The chain carries TRBV25-1 and TRBJ2-5; 8 nucleotides agree with TRBD1. V gave up 2 bases and J gave up 4 bases; unmatched junction bases: 3. In germline, CDR1 is MGHDK, CDR2 SYGVNS. The CDR3 is 14 amino acids. CDR3 region: CASSEADRAETQYF. In DNA form, the CDR3 reads TGTGCCAGCAGTGAAGCGGACAGGGCAGAGACCCAGTACTTC.

Details on this clone: Sequence at one end of the junction differs from germline and may be a read error. The CDR3 region has the DNA TGCGCCAGCGGCTTGAGTAGCGGGAGAGAGACCCAGTACTTC. This codes for CASGLSSGRETQYF. The chain uses TRBV5-1 and TRBJ2-5, with TRBD2 identical over 9 bases. Germline loops: CDR1 SGHRS, CDR2 YFSETQ. CDR3 length: 14 amino acids.

This chain joins TRBV4-3 and TRBJ2-2; 9 positions match TRBD2. The CDR3 runs to 17 residues. The V gene's germline CDR1 is LGHNA and CDR2 YSLEER. Trimming took 1 base from V and 0 from J; bases not matched to a gene: 3. CDR3 amino acids: CASSQVGLATNTGELFF. CDR3 sequence (DNA): TGCGCCAGCAGCCAAGTCGGACTAGCGACGAACACCGGGGAGCTGTTTTTT.

This chain connects TRBV16 to TRBJ2-2; D ambiguous. V lost 0 bases and J lost 6, with 8 bases in between. In germline, CDR1 is KGHSY, CDR2 FQNENV. There are 14 residues in the CDR3. Here the CDR3 DNA reads TGTGCCAGCAGCCAATCGTTAAGCCCCGGGGAGCTGTTTTTT. It yields the protein CASSQSLSPGELFF.

The chain employs TRBV11-2 and TRBJ2-6; unclear D gene. From germline, CDR1 is SGHAT and CDR2 FQNNGV. CDR3 length: 16 amino acids. Trimming shortened V by 3 bases and J by 0 bases, and 9 bases separated the two germline ends. The CDR3 spells CASSFPVSSGANVLTF. CDR3 bases: TGTGCCAGCAGCTTTCCAGTTTCCTCTGGGGCCAACGTCCTGACTTTC. The variable domain in full, completed from reference TRBV11-2 and TRBJ2-6, reads EAGVAQSPRYKIIEKRQSVAFWCNPISGHATLYWYQQILGQGPKLLIQFQNNGVVDDSQLPKDRFSAERLKGVDSTLKIQPAKLEDSAVYLCASSFPVSSGANVLTFGAGSRLTVL.

This clone was seen only a few times. The rearrangement joins TRBV28 to TRBJ2-7, with TRBD2 as a possible D gene (5 bases). This CDR3 contains 11 residues. The V end lost 4 bases, the J end lost 11 bases, and 12 bases lay between the germline ends. Per the germline V gene, CDR1 is MDHEN and CDR2 is SYDVKM. CDR3 region: CASSSHGVKYF. Here the CDR3 DNA reads TGTGCCAGCAGTTCTCACGGGGTCAAGTACTTC.

This chain joins TRBV11-2 and TRBJ2-7; the D gene is possibly TRBD1 (6 bases). Trimming pared 4 bases from V and 3 bases from J, leaving 13 bases between. Germline lookup yields CDR1 SGHAT and CDR2 FQNNGV. CDR3 length equals 14 residues. The DNA for the CDR3 is TGTGCCAGCAGCTCCCCGACAGGCTACTACGAGCAGTACTTC. The encoded protein is CASSSPTGYYEQYF. Together with reference TRBV11-2 and TRBJ2-7, the CDR3 gives the full variable domain: EAGVAQSPRYKIIEKRQSVAFWCNPISGHATLYWYQQILGQGPKLLIQFQNNGVVDDSQLPKDRFSAERLKGVDSTLKIQPAKLEDSAVYLCASSSPTGYYEQYFGPGTRLTVT.

Notes on this clone: At the DNA level, this CDR3 is encoded by other sequences in the same sample as well. The genes are TRBV27 and TRBJ1-5, with D perhaps matching TRBD1 (5 bases). Germline V gives CDR1 MNHEY, CDR2 SMNVEV (reference sequence). This CDR3 is built from 14 residues. Trimming cost V 2 bases and J 1 base, with 6 bases left between them. CDR3 sequence (DNA): TGTGCCAGCAGTTTAGGGGGGAGCAATCAGCCCCAGCATTTT. Translating it yields CASSLGGSNQPQHF.

The J gene is TRBJ2-2, the V gene TRBV5-5; 9 positions match TRBD2. Germline lookup yields CDR1 SGHKS and CDR2 YYEKEE (reference sequence). Losses at the gene ends were 3 bases for V and 7 bases for J; bases not matched to a gene: 16. The CDR3 is made up of 18 amino acids. The chain's CDR3 is CASSSGYSGGIGGGELFF. CDR3 DNA: TGTGCCAGCAGCTCCGGATATAGCGGGGGCATTGGCGGCGGGGAGCTGTTTTTT.

The gene calls are TRBV7-2 and TRBJ2-1, with 8 positions matching TRBD2. Germline values: CDR1 SGHTA, CDR2 FQGNSA. The CDR3 runs to 16 residues. The junction had 7 bases not matched to a gene; V was cut back by 2 bases and J by 4 bases. The CDR3 reads CASSLITGGVYNEQFF. For the CDR3, the DNA is TGTGCCAGCAGCTTAATCACGGGAGGGGTATACAATGAGCAGTTCTTC.

The V and J genes are TRBV7-2 and TRBJ2-5; 10 bases fit TRBD2. Germline CDR1 is SGHTA and CDR2 is FQGNSA. After removal of 1 base from V and 5 bases from J, the junction contained 7 bases not matched to a gene. The CDR3 is 16 residues long. The CDR3 protein is CASSLVASGRPETQYF. Here the CDR3 DNA reads TGTGCCAGCAGCTTAGTGGCTAGCGGGAGACCTGAGACCCAGTACTTC.

J is TRBJ2-5 and V is TRBV5-4, with D perhaps matching TRBD2 (5 bases). The germline CDR1 and CDR2 sequences are SGHNT and YYREEE (reference sequence). This CDR3 is 13 amino acids long. Trimming left V 4 bases short and J 4 bases short, with 11 bases between. The CDR3 bases are TGTGCCAGCAGCGGGCCTAGCTCAGAGACCCAGTACTTC. This gives the protein CASSGPSSETQYF.

The J gene is TRBJ1-2, the V gene TRBV6-5; D unclear. V gave up 2 bases and J gave up 4 bases, with 8 bases separating them. The CDR3 extends over 13 amino acids. Germline V gives CDR1 MNHEY, CDR2 SVGAGI. CDR3 loop: CASSYDKLYGYTF. For the CDR3, the DNA is TGTGCCAGCAGTTACGACAAGCTCTATGGCTACACCTTC.

This rearrangement joins TRBV7-8 to TRBJ1-3; 9 nucleotides agree with TRBD1. With 5 bases clipped from V and 1 base from J, the junction kept 12 bases outside the gene matches. The V gene's germline CDR1 is SGHVS and CDR2 FQNEAQ. The CDR3 is 18 amino acids. The CDR3 region is CASSPLWDRESSGNTIYF. The CDR3 bases are TGTGCCAGCAGCCCCCTATGGGACAGGGAATCTTCTGGAAACACCATATATTTT.

This clone was picked up one time. This chain links TRBV2 with TRBJ1-4, with 9 bases identical to TRBD1. V lost 6 bases to trimming and J lost 0 bases; unmatched junction nucleotides: 8. The V gene's germline CDR1 is SNHLY and CDR2 FYNNEI. CDR3 size: 17 residues. Here the CDR3 reads CASRDRGPPATNEKLFF. CDR3 bases: TGTGCCAGCAGGGACAGGGGACCCCCTGCAACTAATGAAAAACTGTTTTTT.

The chain recombines TRBV18 with TRBJ1-1, with D perhaps matching TRBD1 (5 bases). The CDR3 consists of 17 residues. Trimming took 6 bases from V and 1 from J, leaving 21 bases between them. Germline V lookup: CDR1 KGHSH, CDR2 LQKENI. This CDR3 reads CASSSRDPEGRNTEAFF. The DNA for the CDR3 is TGTGCCAGCTCCTCCCGGGACCCGGAGGGGAGGAACACTGAAGCTTTCTTT.

The V gene is TRBV5-1, the J gene TRBJ2-5, with 7 bases aligning to TRBD2. Germline-derived CDR1 and CDR2 are SGHRS and YFSETQ. The length of the CDR3 is 12 residues. The J segment lost 10 bases and the V segment lost 4 bases, leaving 7 bases of the junction unmatched. CDR3 loop: CASSQYGRGQYF. The CDR3 DNA is TGCGCCAGCAGCCAATATGGGAGGGGCCAGTACTTC. The full variable domain, in which reference TRBV5-1 and TRBJ2-5 provide the parts outside the CDR3, is KAGVTQTPRYLIKTRGQQVTLSCSPISGHRSVSWYQQTPGQGLQFLFEYFSETQRNKGNFPGRFSGRQFSNSRSEMNVSTLELGDSALYLCASSQYGRGQYFGPGTRLLVL.

The rearrangement uses TRBV15 and TRBJ1-2; D unclear. Per the germline V gene, CDR1 is LNHNV and CDR2 is YYDKDF (reference sequence). Trimming removed 1 base from V and 3 bases from J, with 12 bases in between. This CDR3 is built from 15 residues. The CDR3 sequence is CATSRGPGLDYGYTF. The CDR3 DNA follows: TGTGCCACCAGCAGAGGCCCGGGTCTGGACTATGGCTACACCTTC.

The chain couples TRBV9 to TRBJ1-1; D uncertain. Germline-derived CDR1 and CDR2 are SGDLS and YYNGEE. Trimming shortened V by 5 bases and J by 7 bases, and 9 bases separated the two germline ends. This CDR3 comprises 11 residues. CDR3 residues: CASRLAGEAFF. The CDR3 region has the DNA TGTGCCAGCAGGCTCGCCGGTGAAGCTTTCTTT.

The chain's CDR3 is CASRDTGLAGGQFF. The CDR3 nucleotides read TGTGCCAGCAGAGACACCGGACTAGCGGGAGGGCAGTTCTTC. The gene calls are TRBV6-1 and TRBJ2-1, with TRBD2 matching over 14 bases. Germline CDR1 and CDR2: MNHNS and SASEGT. This CDR3 has 14 residues. The trim removed 6 bases at V and 12 bases at J, leaving 7 bases unmatched.

The chain uses TRBV9 and TRBJ2-7, with TRBD2 identical over 13 bases. Germline CDR1 SGDLS, CDR2 YYNGEE. V lost 3 bases, J lost 0 bases, and 3 bases stayed unmatched. The CDR3 is 16 amino acids. The CDR3 DNA is TGTGCCAGCAGCGCGAGACTAGCGGGAGGCTCCTACGAGCAGTACTTC. Amino acids: CASSARLAGGSYEQYF.